Below are 29 T cell receptor beta chains sequenced from a single sample in a study of shared clonotypes between healthy human individuals. As defined, naive CD8 cells were CD45RO-negative and positively selected for CCR7, with terminally differentiated effector memory CD45RA+ cells excluded. TCRdb's copy holds only in-frame clones and misses some; the assay was immunoSEQ multiplex PCR. The sample holds roughly 1,800,000 clones, approximately 94% seen once. Sequencing was carried out using naive CD8+ T cells sorted from blood. These receptors came from a man aged 18 to 29 in good health.

J is TRBJ1-2 and V is TRBV4-1; TRBD1 aligns across 9 bases. V was clipped by 1 base and J by 4 bases; unmatched bases: 4. The germline gives CDR1 MGHRA, CDR2 YSYEKL. There are 15 residues in the CDR3. CDR3 coding DNA: TGCGCCAGCAGCCAAGCCGGGACAGGGATCTATGGCTACACCTTC. It is translated as CASSQAGTGIYGYTF.

The CDR3 DNA is TGCGCCAGCAGCCACTACGGGACAGGCGCAACTAATGAAAAACTGTTTTTT. Protein sequence: CASSHYGTGATNEKLFF. This chain connects TRBV4-1 to TRBJ1-4; TRBD1 matches at 8 bases. V lost 3 bases and J lost 0; bases outside the gene matches: 6. CDR3 length equals 17 residues. The germline gives CDR1 MGHRA, CDR2 YSYEKL.

J is TRBJ1-6 and V is TRBV6-1, with a tentative D call TRBD1 (5 bases). With 1 base removed from V and 9 bases from J, the gap between germline ends came to 10 bases. Looked up from germline, CDR1 is MNHNS and CDR2 is SASEGT. The CDR3 consists of 14 residues. CDR3 amino acids: CASSEGDSISPLHF. The CDR3, as DNA: TGTGCCAGCAGTGAAGGTGACAGTATTTCACCCCTCCACTTT.

The V gene is TRBV5-1, the J gene TRBJ1-4; 8 bases agree with TRBD1. The CDR3 loop spans 15 amino acids. J was trimmed by 0 bases and V by 5 bases; bases with no gene match: 3. CDR1 is SGHRS and CDR2 is YFSETQ in the germline V gene. The CDR3 is CASRTGAATNEKLFF. The CDR3 DNA follows: TGCGCCAGCAGGACAGGGGCGGCAACTAATGAAAAACTGTTTTTT.

Of note for this clone: Only one base separates this from a far larger clonotype, so it likely reflects a read error. Other DNA sequences within the sample encode an identical CDR3. The CDR3 DNA is TGCGCCAGCAGCCAAGATCGGGGGTTCTACGAGCAGTACTTC. This gives the protein CASSQDRGFYEQYF. The J gene is TRBJ2-7, the V gene TRBV4-3; weak D call: TRBD2 (6 bases). The CDR3 is 14 amino acids. Trimming left V 0 bases short and J 3 bases short, with 9 bases between. Germline V gives CDR1 LGHNA, CDR2 YSLEER.

The genes are TRBV4-3 and TRBJ1-5; D unclear. CDR1 and CDR2 from the germline V gene are LGHNA and YSLEER. The CDR3 covers 14 residues. Trimming left V 0 bases short and J 4 bases short, with 7 bases between. The CDR3 coding sequence is TGCGCCAGCAGCCAAGATATCAATAATCAGCCCCAGCATTTT. Translation gives CASSQDINNQPQHF.

The V and J genes are TRBV7-9 and TRBJ2-5; D is perhaps TRBD2 (7 bases). The CDR3 has 15 amino acids. Germline V gene sequence: CDR1 SEHNR, CDR2 FQNEAQ (reference sequence). Trimming took 5 bases from V and 5 from J, leaving 18 bases between them. CDR3 nucleotides: TGTGCCAGCAGCCCCAGAGGGGGGGGCTGGGAGACCCAGTACTTC. It encodes CASSPRGGGWETQYF.

The V gene is TRBV4-3, the J gene TRBJ2-5, with D perhaps TRBD2 (5 bases). This CDR3 has 14 residues. Per germline, CDR1 LGHNA and CDR2 YSLEER. Trimming left V 8 bases short and J 5 bases short, with 18 bases between. The CDR3 here is CASSPGLAWETQYF. The CDR3 bases are TGCGCCAGCTCACCGGGCCTAGCTTGGGAGACCCAGTACTTC.

V and J are TRBV6-1 and TRBJ1-6, with D possibly matching TRBD1 (6 bases). The CDR3 consists of 15 residues. Germline-derived CDR1 and CDR2 are MNHNS and SASEGT. V lost 6 bases, J lost 13 bases, and 22 bases lay in between. CDR3 in DNA: TGTGCCAGCAGGGACTTGGGGCAGGGGATCTGGCCCCTCCACTTT. Translated: CASRDLGQGIWPLHF.

The chain recombines TRBV15 with TRBJ2-1; D unclear. The CDR3 has 13 amino acids. Trimming took off 2 bases at V and 8 bases at J, with 10 bases between the two ends. Germline V gene sequence: CDR1 LNHNV, CDR2 YYDKDF (reference sequence). The CDR3 nucleotides are TGTGCCACCAGCAGACGCGGACGGGATGAGCAGTTCTTC. This translates into CATSRRGRDEQFF.

The chain carries TRBV2 and TRBJ1-2; 8 positions agree with TRBD1. Germline V gives CDR1 SNHLY, CDR2 FYNNEI. The CDR3 covers 14 residues. The V gene end was trimmed by 6 bases and the J gene end by 4 bases; junction bases not matched to a gene: 7. CDR3 loop: CASRLTGEGYGYTF. CDR3 DNA: TGTGCCAGCAGGCTGACAGGGGAGGGCTATGGCTACACCTTC.

This clone was counted only a few times. The same CDR3 is also encoded by other DNA sequences in this sample. The chain combines TRBV4-1 with TRBJ2-7, with 10 nucleotides matching TRBD1. V shed 1 base and J 4 bases; nucleotides not matched to a gene: 4. CDR3 length: 15 residues. The germline gives CDR1 MGHRA, CDR2 YSYEKL. CDR3 DNA sequence: TGCGCCAGCAGCCAAGTAGGGACAGGGGAGTACGAGCAGTACTTC. Its translation: CASSQVGTGEYEQYF.

CDR3 loop: CASRGTAPEGYTF. In nucleotides, the CDR3 is TGTGCCAGCCGGGGGACAGCTCCGGAGGGCTACACCTTC. J is TRBJ1-2 and V is TRBV6-5, with 7 bases lining up with TRBD1. Germline CDR1 is MNHEY and CDR2 is SVGAGI. With 8 bases clipped from V and 8 bases from J, the junction kept 11 bases outside the gene matches. The CDR3 totals 13 residues.

The rearrangement uses TRBV7-6 and TRBJ2-5; TRBD2 matches 9 bases. Germline CDR1 SGHVS, CDR2 FNYEAQ. Trimming removed 1 base from V and 0 bases from J; junction bases left unmatched: 6. This CDR3 has 17 residues. CDR3 amino acids: CASSLVTSGVYQETQYF. The CDR3, as DNA: TGTGCCAGCAGCTTAGTGACTAGCGGAGTGTACCAAGAGACCCAGTACTTC.

The V and J genes are TRBV2 and TRBJ2-2; D ambiguous. Trimming took off 10 bases at V and 0 bases at J, with 12 bases between the two ends. This CDR3 has 14 amino acids. The V gene's germline CDR1 is SNHLY and CDR2 FYNNEI. The CDR3 nucleotides read TGTGCCACCTCGGCCGCCTCGAACACCGGGGAGCTGTTTTTT. It yields the protein CATSAASNTGELFF. The variable domain in full, with the rest retrieved from reference TRBV2 and TRBJ2-2, is EPEVTQTPSHQVTQMGQEVILRCVPISNHLYFYWYRQILGQKVEFLVSFYNNEISEKSEIFDDQFSVERPDGSNFTLKIRSTKLEDSAMYFCATSAASNTGELFFGEGSRLTVL.

This clone was seen once. The CDR3 sequence is CASSPGQGTNEKLFF. Here the CDR3 DNA reads TGTGCCAGCAGCCCCGGACAGGGCACTAATGAAAAACTGTTTTTT. V gene TRBV5-8 combines with J gene TRBJ1-4; 8 positions agree with TRBD1. The CDR3 runs to 15 residues. Germline V gene lookup returns CDR1 SGHTS and CDR2 YDEGEE. The V gene end was trimmed by 4 bases and the J gene end by 2 bases; junction bases not matched to a gene: 4.

Here the CDR3 reads CAWSAGGGMEQYF. CDR3 sequence (DNA): TGTGCCTGGAGTGCGGGAGGGGGGATGGAGCAGTACTTC. The V and J genes are TRBV30 and TRBJ2-7; 8 bases align to TRBD2. The CDR3 has 13 residues. V dropped 1 base and J dropped 7; count of bases not matched to a gene: 6. Germline V gene sequence: CDR1 GTSNPN, CDR2 SVGIG (reference sequence).

The chain joins TRBV6-5 to TRBJ2-3, with unresolved D. The CDR3 is 13 residues long. V lost 6 bases to trimming and J lost 0 bases, with 7 bases between them. Germline CDR1 is MNHEY and CDR2 is SVGAGI. The CDR3: CASRRTSTDTQYF. The CDR3 nucleotides are TGTGCCAGCAGGAGAACGAGCACAGATACGCAGTATTTT.

Only one count was recorded for this clone. This chain links TRBV10-1 with TRBJ1-1; unclear D gene. Trimming pared 6 bases from V and 4 bases from J, leaving 12 bases between. This CDR3 contains 13 residues. From germline, CDR1 is WNHNN and CDR2 SYGVQD (reference sequence). CDR3: CASSLRVSTEAFF. DNA for the CDR3: TGCGCCAGCAGCTTGAGAGTTAGCACTGAAGCTTTCTTT.

This chain connects TRBV7-2 to TRBJ2-7, with 12 bases aligning to TRBD2. Unmatched junction bases numbered 14, after V lost 1 base and J lost 4 bases. Per the germline V gene, CDR1 is SGHTA and CDR2 is FQGNSA. CDR3 length: 19 residues. For the CDR3, the DNA is TGTGCCAGCAGCTTAGACCGCCCTAGCGGGAGGGCCCACGGGTACGAGCAGTACTTC. This codes for CASSLDRPSGRAHGYEQYF.

As for this clone: Other DNA sequences of this sample code for an identical CDR3. This chain uses TRBV7-9 with TRBJ2-5, with D possibly matching TRBD1 (6 bases). Trimming pared 9 bases from V and 5 bases from J, leaving 13 bases between. The length of the CDR3 is 12 residues. Germline values: CDR1 SEHNR, CDR2 FQNEAQ (reference sequence). CDR3 protein: CASSGAEETQYF. The DNA of the CDR3 is TGTGCCAGTTCAGGGGCGGAGGAGACCCAGTACTTC.

The chain joins TRBV5-5 to TRBJ1-1; no clear D. Deletions cut 0 bases from V and 4 bases from J, with 7 bases between. Germline assignment: CDR1 SGHKS and CDR2 YYEKEE (reference sequence). The CDR3 covers 13 residues. The CDR3 nucleotides are TGTGCCAGCAGCTTGGCACAGAGCACTGAAGCTTTCTTT. Protein product: CASSLAQSTEAFF. The variable domain in full, with the rest retrieved from reference TRBV5-5 and TRBJ1-1, is DAGVTQSPTHLIKTRGQQVTLRCSPISGHKSVSWYQQVLGQGPQFIFQYYEKEERGRGNFPDRFSARQFPNYSSELNVNALLLGDSALYLCASSLAQSTEAFFGQGTRLTVV.

V is TRBV28 and J is TRBJ2-1; D uncertain. CDR3 length equals 14 residues. V was pared by 5 bases and J by 6 bases, with 14 bases between. The V gene's germline CDR1 is MDHEN and CDR2 SYDVKM. Here the CDR3 reads CASSPGLTFNEQFF. CDR3 nucleotide sequence: TGTGCCAGCAGTCCGGGTCTTACTTTCAATGAGCAGTTCTTC.

V is TRBV14 and J is TRBJ2-7; 11 bases align to TRBD2. The CDR3 consists of 21 residues. Germline V gene lookup returns CDR1 SGHDN and CDR2 FVKESK. The ends lost 5 bases at V and 2 bases at J; junction bases unmatched: 23. The CDR3 DNA reads as TGTGCCAGCAGCTCCGGGTATGCCCTTGGGGGACTAGCGGAGGGGGCCTACGAGCAGTACTTC. Its protein is CASSSGYALGGLAEGAYEQYF.

The J gene is TRBJ2-7, the V gene TRBV7-9, with a possible D match to TRBD2 (6 bases). The V gene lost 5 bases and the J gene lost 5 bases, with 13 bases spanning the gap. The CDR3 is 13 residues long. CDR1 and CDR2 (germline): SEHNR, FQNEAQ (reference sequence). CDR3 loop: CASSPTSTHEQYF. DNA for the CDR3: TGTGCCAGCAGCCCTACTAGCACCCACGAGCAGTACTTC.

This clone was seen just once. The rearrangement links TRBV10-2 to TRBJ2-1; 7 bases are shared with TRBD2. V was clipped by 7 bases and J by 5 bases; unmatched bases: 17. Per germline, CDR1 WSHSY and CDR2 SAAADI. The CDR3 contains 17 residues. The chain's CDR3 is CASIREISGAGNNEQFF. The CDR3 coding sequence is TGCGCCAGCATTCGGGAAATAAGCGGGGCAGGCAACAATGAGCAGTTCTTC.

This rearrangement joins TRBV6-6 to TRBJ2-5; D possibly uses TRBD1 or TRBD2 (5 bases each). The CDR3 spans 14 residues. V lost 1 base to trimming and J lost 5 bases, with 11 bases between them. Germline CDR1 is MNHNY and CDR2 is SVGAGI (reference sequence). CDR3 in DNA: TGTGCCAGCAGTTACTGGGACCTACCGGAGACCCAGTACTTC. It codes for CASSYWDLPETQYF.

V gene TRBV19 combines with J gene TRBJ2-3; TRBD2 aligns across 7 bases. This CDR3 has 16 residues. V was clipped by 7 bases and J by 2 bases; unmatched bases: 12. Per germline, CDR1 LNHDA and CDR2 SQIVND (reference sequence). CDR3 loop: CASKIGAGTSTDTQYF. CDR3 in DNA: TGTGCCAGTAAAATAGGAGCGGGGACCTCCACAGATACGCAGTATTTT.

CDR3 bases: TGTGCCAGCAGCTTATTGGCGTCGAGCAGACATACGCAGTATTTT. As protein: CASSLLASSRHTQYF. The chain recombines TRBV11-2 with TRBJ2-3; D uncertain. The CDR3 sequence is 15 residues long. Germline CDR1 SGHAT, CDR2 FQNNGV. Trimming took off 2 bases at V and 7 bases at J, with 16 bases between the two ends. The whole variable domain, remainder taken from reference TRBV11-2 and TRBJ2-3, is EAGVAQSPRYKIIEKRQSVAFWCNPISGHATLYWYQQILGQGPKLLIQFQNNGVVDDSQLPKDRFSAERLKGVDSTLKIQPAKLEDSAVYLCASSLLASSRHTQYFGPGTRLTVL.